Below, 7 T cell receptor beta chains from the same sample are listed, as sequenced in a study of neurological immune-mediated disorders (dated by TCRdb to about 2019). The library was made by 5' RACE. The run used an Illumina HiSeq 2500. TCRdb ran its own pipeline on the public reads, namely fastp trimming at Q25 and MiXCR clone calling, and kept in-frame beta chains. Every entry covers one CDR3 protein and lists the most common genes and DNA from its rows. For this sample there are around 55,000 distinct CDR3 sequences; 3% to 4.5% appear just once. The top ten constitute roughly 2% of the sample. The sequencing sample was made of CD4+ T cells from blood. Source of these receptors: a woman in her forties with multiple sclerosis.

This clonotype was seen many times. Germline is not matched at one junction end, which may reflect a read error. The CDR3 sequence is CAINEGVNTEAFF. CDR3 nucleotide sequence: TGTGCCATCAATGAGGGGGTGAACACTGAAGCTTTCTTT. The V call is TRBV10-3, the J call TRBJ1-1; D possibly corresponds to TRBD1 (6 bases). Germline loops: CDR1 ENHRY, CDR2 SYGVKD. The CDR3 is 13 residues long.

This clonotype was counted many times. The V and J genes are TRBV20-1 and TRBJ2-7, with TRBD2 matching 11 bases. The V gene's germline CDR1 is DFQATT and CDR2 SNEGSKA (reference sequence). The V segment lost 6 bases and the J segment 4 bases; nucleotides outside the gene matches: 11. There are 15 residues in the CDR3. In DNA form, the CDR3 reads TGCAGTGCGGACCGTGCACTAGCGGGGGCGTACGAGCAGTACTTC. Its protein is CSADRALAGAYEQYF.

This clonotype was counted at least ten times. The chain links TRBV20-1 to TRBJ2-5; 7 nucleotides match TRBD1. The CDR3 totals 14 residues. The V gene's germline CDR1 is DFQATT and CDR2 SNEGSKA (reference sequence). Unmatched junction bases numbered 8, after V lost 2 bases and J lost 5 bases. CDR3 residues: CSARSPTGLETQYF. As DNA, the CDR3 is TGCAGTGCTAGATCTCCGACAGGGTTGGAGACCCAGTACTTC.

There are many counts of this clonotype. The chain is built from TRBV21-1 and TRBJ1-1. TRBV21-1 is noted as a pseudogene. This CDR3 is 18 amino acids long. CDR3 in DNA: TGTGCCAGCAGCAAAGAGGAGGGTGTAACCTCTGTGAACACTGAAGCTTTCTTT. This codes for CASSKEEGVTSVNTEAFF.

This clonotype was recorded many times. The V and J genes are TRBV3-1 and TRBJ2-3; D is uncertain. CDR1 is LGHDT and CDR2 is YNNKEL in the germline V gene (reference sequence). Trimming took 0 bases from V and 8 from J, leaving 6 bases between them. This CDR3 is 12 amino acids long. For the CDR3, the DNA is TGTGCCAGCAGCCAAGAAGGGCGTACGCAGTATTTT. Amino acid sequence: CASSQEGRTQYF.

This chain connects TRBV5-1 to TRBJ2-2; tentatively, D is TRBD1 (6 bases). Germline lookup yields CDR1 SGHRS and CDR2 YFSETQ. V was pared by 1 base and J by 3 bases, with 13 bases between. This CDR3 comprises 16 residues. The CDR3 reads CASSLRGTSYTGELFF. The CDR3 DNA is TGCGCCAGCAGCTTGAGGGGGACCTCCTACACCGGGGAGCTGTTTTTT.

This clonotype appeared many times. This chain links TRBV20-1 with TRBJ2-7; D possibly corresponds to TRBD1 (5 bases). V lost 4 bases and J 7 bases, leaving 11 bases between the germline ends. CDR1 DFQATT and CDR2 SNEGSKA come from the germline V gene (reference sequence). The CDR3 consists of 11 residues. The CDR3 protein is CSAKQAHEQYF. CDR3 nucleotide sequence: TGCAGTGCTAAACAGGCTCATGAGCAGTACTTC.